This T cell receptor beta chain originates from a study of blood T cell repertoires in COVID-19. Per the original methods: Cell counts per sample came from amplifying reference gene primers. Sequenced by immunoSEQ multiplex PCR; TCRdb stores in-frame clones only, minus some. That table is the source of V, J and clone size, and D and trimming were worked out from the DNA. Here the sample spans around 20,000 clones, more than 70% being singletons. Enrollees, roughly 18 to 90 years old, lived in 24 US areas. Participants' reported clinical history set cohort assignment. Cohort 3 donors counted as recovered after two negative PCRs, clearance, or resolved symptoms. The count of this clone is one. Sample: PBMCs or T cells enriched from blood (not recorded which). This sequence was found in a woman in her twenties or thirties who had recovered from COVID-19.

The CDR3 sequence is CASSYSGGGDNEQFF. The CDR3 nucleotides read TGTGCCAGCAGTTACTCGGGCGGGGGGGACAATGAGCAGTTCTTC. This sequence joins TRBV6-5 and TRBJ2-1, with TRBD2 matching over 9 bases. The V gene end was trimmed by 0 bases and the J gene end by 5 bases; junction bases not matched to a gene: 2. Germline V gives CDR1 MNHEY, CDR2 SVGAGI. The CDR3 covers 15 residues.